This is a list of T cell receptor beta chains from one sample in a study of T-cell reconstitution after alpha-beta-depleted transplantation in children. TCRdb independently ran MiXCR on the PCR reads; one entry per CDR3 protein. In the table there are about a million distinct CDR3 sequences, about 30% of which are singletons. The sample was PBMCs, mostly from graft donor cells, taken 360 days after TCRalphabeta/CD19-depleted stem cell transplant. Receptors originate from a boy under three years old who had a stem cell transplant for SCID, so the T cells may come from the graft donor. Each CDR3 is given with its conserved first and last residue. Fields, in order: clone size, D gene, V gene, J gene, CDR3 protein, CDR3 DNA. A D gene is named only where the DNA matches it firmly. Clone size appears in some rows only: once, few, many, or a class for an expanded clone.

NA	NA	TRBV7-9	TRBJ2-4	CASSFGGGNIQYF	TGTGCCAGCAGCTTTGGGGGAGGAAACATTCAGTACTTC
many	TRBD1	TRBV15	TRBJ2-2	CATSSPGTGTTGELFF	TGTGCCACCAGCAGCCCAGGGACAGGGACCACCGGGGAGCTGTTTTTT
few	NA	TRBV19	TRBJ2-7	CASSPRQVRYEQYF	TGTGCCAGTAGTCCCCGACAGGTACGCTACGAGCAGTACTTC
NA	NA	TRBV7-9	TRBJ2-5	CASSLPFDPQETQYF	TGTGCCAGCAGCTTACCCTTTGACCCGCAAGAGACCCAGTACTTC
NA	NA	TRBV2	TRBJ2-7	CATLDDMGLNYEQYF	TGTGCCACCCTTGATGATATGGGACTCAACTACGAGCAGTACTTC
NA	TRBD1	TRBV12-3/TRBV12-4	TRBJ1-2	CASSRDRGQGGYTF	TGTGCCAGCAGTCGGGACAGGGGGCAGGGTGGCTACACCTTC
NA	TRBD1	TRBV5-1	TRBJ2-5	CASSSDLGQQETQYF	TGCGCCAGCAGTTCCGACCTGGGACAGCAAGAGACCCAGTACTTC
few	TRBD2	TRBV5-5	TRBJ2-3	CASTRAGGTDTQYF	TGTGCCAGCACCCGAGCGGGGGGCACAGATACGCAGTATTTT
NA	TRBD1	TRBV4-1	TRBJ1-6	CASSQERMGTGNSPLHF	TGCGCCAGCAGCCAAGAGAGGATGGGGACAGGGAATTCACCCCTCCACTTT
NA	NA	TRBV7-2	TRBJ2-7	CASSHRTYEQYF	TGTGCCAGCAGCCACAGGACCTACGAGCAGTACTTC
many	NA	TRBV12-3/TRBV12-4	TRBJ2-1	CASTPGGKVYNEQFF	TGTGCCAGCACCCCGGGTGGGAAGGTCTACAATGAGCAGTTCTTC
many	NA	TRBV18	TRBJ2-7	CASSGQYEQYF	TGTGCCAGCTCAGGACAATACGAGCAGTACTTC
NA	NA	TRBV5-1	TRBJ1-2	CASSLVAVSNYGYTF	TGCGCCAGCAGCTTGGTGGCAGTCTCTAACTATGGCTACACCTTC
few	NA	TRBV28	TRBJ2-3	CASRLNTDTQYF	TGTGCCAGCCGACTAAACACAGATACGCAGTATTTT
few	NA	TRBV5-1	TRBJ2-1	CASSRWVPGARGNEQFF	TGCGCCAGCAGCCGGTGGGTTCCGGGGGCCCGGGGCAATGAGCAGTTCTTC
few	NA	TRBV10-3	TRBJ1-1	CAISTREAGTSGTEAFF	TGTGCCATCAGTACCCGGGAGGCCGGAACCTCGGGGACTGAAGCTTTCTTT
NA	NA	TRBV4-2	TRBJ2-5	CASSQGTSRKGETQYF	TGTGCCAGCAGCCAAGGAACTAGTCGTAAGGGTGAGACCCAGTACTTC